Listed here are 19 T cell receptor beta chains from one sample, sequenced in a study of blood T cell repertoires in COVID-19. The repertoire was sequenced with immunoSEQ multiplex PCR; TCRdb's copy has only in-frame clones and lacks some. The data contain fewer than 150,000 clones, around 83% of them singletons. Sequences were obtained from peripheral blood. The receptors originated from a woman aged 80 or over with acute or convalescent COVID-19.

The chain combines TRBV9 with TRBJ1-2; 10 bases are a match to TRBD1. V trimming: 7 bases; J trimming: 4 bases; junction bases outside the gene matches: 7. The CDR3 has 14 residues. Germline V gene lookup returns CDR1 SGDLS and CDR2 YYNGEE. Written as DNA, the CDR3 is TGTGCCAGCGCGCGACAGGGGGCAGTCTATGGCTACACCTTC. Its translation is CASARQGAVYGYTF.

DNA for the CDR3: TGTGCCAGCAGCCAACTAGCAGGACAAGAGACCCAGTACTTC. This translates into CASSQLAGQETQYF. The chain carries TRBV3-1 (or the pseudogene TRBV3-2) and TRBJ2-5; D possibly corresponds to TRBD2 (5 bases). The CDR3 covers 14 residues. In germline, CDR1 is LGHDT, CDR2 YNNKEL (reference sequence). Deletions cut 2 bases from V and 2 bases from J, with 9 bases between.

The chain carries TRBV24-1 and TRBJ1-2; 11 bases match TRBD1. The V gene's germline CDR1 is KGHDR and CDR2 SFDVKD. The CDR3 runs to 16 residues. The V gene end was trimmed by 9 bases and the J gene end by 1 base; junction bases not matched to a gene: 9. CDR3 sequence: CATYGRDRGYNYGYTF. The DNA of the CDR3 is TGTGCCACCTACGGCAGGGACAGGGGGTATAACTATGGCTACACCTTC.

This chain links TRBV7-3 with TRBJ2-2, with 7 nucleotides matching TRBD1. CDR1 and CDR2 from the germline V gene are SGHTA and FQGTGA. The CDR3 length is 13 residues. With V trimmed by 3 bases and J by 8 bases, 3 bases remained unmatched. As DNA, the CDR3 is TGTGCCAGCAGCTTGCCAGGGGGTGGGGAGCTGTTTTTT. Encoded protein: CASSLPGGGELFF.

This sequence joins TRBV11-2 and TRBJ1-6, with D maybe TRBD1 (5 bases). V lost 5 bases and J 14 bases, leaving 25 bases between the germline ends. Germline CDR1 SGHAT, CDR2 FQNNGV. The CDR3 loop spans 16 amino acids. The CDR3 DNA is TGTGCCAGCAGCGGGCGAGCGGGACCCACGCCAAGCTCCCTCCACTTT. Protein sequence: CASSGRAGPTPSSLHF.

This clone came up a few times. The chain carries TRBV5-1 and TRBJ1-2; maybe TRBD1 (6 bases). Trimming shortened V by 7 bases and J by 6 bases, and 16 bases separated the two germline ends. CDR1 SGHRS and CDR2 YFSETQ come from the germline V gene. CDR3 length: 13 residues. The CDR3 nucleotides read TGCGCCAGCGGGGGGGCCAGTCAGAATGGCTACACCTTC. Amino acid sequence: CASGGASQNGYTF. The variable domain in full, completed from reference TRBV5-1 and TRBJ1-2, reads KAGVTQTPRYLIKTRGQQVTLSCSPISGHRSVSWYQQTPGQGLQFLFEYFSETQRNKGNFPGRFSGRQFSNSRSEMNVSTLELGDSALYLCASGGASQNGYTFGSGTRLTVV.

The chain couples TRBV6-2 or TRBV6-3 to TRBJ2-1; 13 positions match TRBD2. The CDR3 length is 17 residues. Losses at the gene ends were 4 bases for V and 2 bases for J; bases not matched to a gene: 5. Germline V gene lookup returns CDR1 MNHEY and CDR2 SVGEGT. CDR3 in amino acids: CASSSRLAGGAYNEQFF. CDR3 in DNA: TGTGCCAGCAGTTCACGACTAGCGGGAGGTGCCTACAATGAGCAGTTCTTC.

The chain joins TRBV5-6 to TRBJ1-3; D perhaps matches TRBD1 (5 bases). The CDR3 is 14 amino acids. The ends were cut back, 4 bases at V and 2 bases at J, with 10 bases in the middle. Germline V gene data show CDR1 as SGHDT and CDR2 as YYEEEE. CDR3 nucleotides: TGTGCCAGCAGCGTCGGAGGGGCTGGAAACACCATATATTTT. Translating gives CASSVGGAGNTIYF.

V usage is TRBV4-1 and J usage is TRBJ1-1, with D possibly being TRBD1 (5 bases). Looked up from germline, CDR1 is MGHRA and CDR2 is YSYEKL. V lost 6 bases and J lost 1, with 15 bases in between. This CDR3 region has 15 residues. The CDR3 region has the DNA TGCGCCAGCAGGCAGGGAGGTGAAGGGAACACTGAAGCTTTCTTT. Translation: CASRQGGEGNTEAFF.

The CDR3 DNA sequence: TGTGCCAGCACCACCCTGTCACTGCCCCAGCATTTT. Translating gives CASTTLSLPQHF. The chain carries TRBV12-3 or TRBV12-4 and TRBJ1-5; D ambiguous. The CDR3 is 12 residues long. Trimming stripped 7 bases from V and 9 bases from J, with 13 bases between.

The J gene is TRBJ2-6, the V gene TRBV13, with D perhaps matching TRBD1 (6 bases). V shed 5 bases and J shed 1 base, with 12 bases lying between them. Germline V gene lookup returns CDR1 PRHDT and CDR2 FYEKMQ (reference sequence). The CDR3 runs 16 residues. Here the CDR3 reads CASSPTGTSGANVLTF. CDR3 in DNA: TGTGCCAGCAGCCCAACAGGGACGTCTGGGGCCAACGTCCTGACTTTC.

This clone showed up just once. The chain employs TRBV28 and TRBJ2-3, with TRBD2 matching 9 bases. The germline CDR1 and CDR2 sequences are MDHEN and SYDVKM. The CDR3 totals 17 residues. J gave up 5 bases and V 5 bases, and 14 bases lay outside the gene matches. CDR3 in DNA: TGTGCCAGCAGTCCGCGGGAGGGGCCGGGGGTACAAGATACGCAGTATTTT. The encoded protein is CASSPREGPGVQDTQYF.

This clone was detected only once. The chain joins TRBV5-1 to TRBJ2-7; D is undetermined. The germline gives CDR1 SGHRS, CDR2 YFSETQ. This CDR3 region has 12 residues. V was shortened by 4 bases and J by 3 bases, with 8 bases between the two germline ends. The CDR3 is CASSPVHYEQYF. The CDR3 nucleotides are TGCGCCAGCAGCCCAGTCCACTACGAGCAGTACTTC.

The rearrangement links TRBV16 to TRBJ2-7; 11 bases fit TRBD2. The V gene end was trimmed by 2 bases and the J gene end by 2 bases; junction bases not matched to a gene: 2. CDR3 length: 15 residues. CDR1 and CDR2 (germline): KGHSY, FQNENV. The CDR3: CASSQASGRPYEQYF. CDR3 DNA: TGTGCCAGCAGCCAAGCTAGCGGGAGGCCCTACGAGCAGTACTTC.

The chain uses TRBV3-1 (or the pseudogene TRBV3-2) and TRBJ2-5; 8 nucleotides line up with TRBD1. Germline V gene data show CDR1 as LGHDT and CDR2 as YNNKEL (reference sequence). This CDR3 contains 14 residues. Losses at the gene ends were 8 bases for V and 6 bases for J; bases not matched to a gene: 11. The chain's CDR3 is CASENRGSRKTQYF. The CDR3 DNA reads as TGTGCCAGCGAGAACAGGGGGTCTCGGAAGACCCAGTACTTC.

V gene TRBV6-5 combines with J gene TRBJ1-6; no definite D call. Trimming cost V 4 bases and J 4 bases, with 11 bases left between them. This CDR3 is 15 amino acids long. CDR1 MNHEY and CDR2 SVGAGI come from the germline V gene. For the CDR3, the DNA is TGTGCCAGCAGTTTCCGGGATCCGTATAATTCACCCCTCCACTTT. It encodes CASSFRDPYNSPLHF.

CDR3 DNA sequence: TGTGCCAGCAGCCCACAGGGACGCAATCAGCCCCAGCATTTT. This sequence encodes CASSPQGRNQPQHF. The chain is built from TRBV3-1 (or the pseudogene TRBV3-2) and TRBJ1-5, with D tentatively TRBD1 (6 bases). This CDR3 comprises 14 residues. Trimming took 4 bases from V and 2 from J, leaving 9 bases between them. Germline CDR1 LGHDT, CDR2 YNNKEL (reference sequence).

The genes are TRBV10-1 and TRBJ2-1; D gene uncertain. In germline, CDR1 is WNHNN, CDR2 SYGVQD (reference sequence). V was cut by 6 bases and J by 9 bases, with 15 bases left in between. The length of the CDR3 is 13 residues. The CDR3 protein is CASSARGSGEQFF. CDR3 nucleotide sequence: TGCGCCAGCAGCGCTCGCGGTTCGGGTGAGCAGTTCTTC.

J is TRBJ2-5 and V is TRBV28; D possibly corresponds to TRBD2 (6 bases). Germline values: CDR1 MDHEN, CDR2 SYDVKM. CDR3 length: 15 amino acids. V shed 2 bases and J shed 5 bases, with 15 bases lying between them. For the CDR3, the DNA is TGTGCCAGCAGTTTACCTCTAGGCGGAGGGGAGACCCAGTACTTC. Encoded protein: CASSLPLGGGETQYF.